The 22 T cell receptor beta chains listed next were all sequenced from one sample in a study of T cells in tuberculosis. Time point reported: new active TB diagnosis, blood taken before or within 7 days of starting treatment. The method was immunoSEQ multiplex PCR; TCRdb's version includes in-frame clones alone and lacks a portion of them. The sample contains tens of thousands of clones, approximately 90% of which appear only once. This material consisted of PBMCs, taken at tuberculosis diagnosis. The source of these receptors is an adult with tuberculosis.

The rearrangement links TRBV6-5 to TRBJ2-7; 7 bases match TRBD1. This CDR3 region has 15 residues. Germline loops: CDR1 MNHEY, CDR2 SVGAGI. Trimming cost V 6 bases and J 5 bases; bases outside gene matches: 13. The CDR3 protein is CASRTGAVGGHEQYF. The CDR3 DNA is TGTGCCAGCAGAACAGGGGCCGTTGGGGGCCACGAGCAGTACTTC.

The J gene is TRBJ1-5, the V gene TRBV4-1; perhaps TRBD1 as D (5 bases). This CDR3 has 15 amino acids. The germline V and J ends were trimmed by 1 base and 0 bases, with 7 bases remaining between them. Germline CDR1 is MGHRA and CDR2 is YSYEKL. In nucleotides, the CDR3 is TGCGCCAGCAGCCAAGCGGGGGTTAGCAATCAGCCCCAGCATTTT. As protein: CASSQAGVSNQPQHF.

The rearrangement joins TRBV11-3 to TRBJ2-3; the D gene is possibly TRBD2 (5 bases). The germline gives CDR1 SGHNT, CDR2 YENEEA. V lost 5 bases and J 4 bases, leaving 13 bases between the germline ends. The CDR3 length is 14 residues. Written as DNA, the CDR3 is TGTGCCAGCAGCGGAGGCGAGGCGTCAGATACGCAGTATTTT. Translation gives CASSGGEASDTQYF. Full variable domain (missing parts from reference TRBV11-3 and TRBJ2-3): EAGVVQSPRYKIIEKKQPVAFWCNPISGHNTLYWYLQNLGQGPELLIRYENEEAVDDSQLPKDRFSAERLKGVDSTLKIQPAELGDSAVYLCASSGGEASDTQYFGPGTRLTVL.

This clone occurred a few times. The gene calls are TRBV27 and TRBJ2-5, with 12 bases identical to TRBD1. CDR3 length: 15 amino acids. Germline CDR1 is MNHEY and CDR2 is SMNVEV (reference sequence). With V trimmed by 5 bases and J by 5 bases, 6 bases remained unmatched. The CDR3 sequence: CASSPGTGGAETQYF. CDR3 nucleotide sequence: TGTGCCAGCAGTCCTGGGACAGGGGGCGCGGAGACCCAGTACTTC.

The chain has TRBV13 and TRBJ2-1; the D is unclear. V lost 0 bases and J lost 8, with 11 bases in between. Germline CDR1 and CDR2: PRHDT and FYEKMQ (reference sequence). The CDR3 extends over 14 amino acids. Here the CDR3 DNA reads TGTGCCAGCAGCTTAGGTCTCCGGGTCGATGAGCAGTTCTTC. Its translation: CASSLGLRVDEQFF.

V gene TRBV29-1 combines with J gene TRBJ1-2; D might be TRBD1 (6 bases). The CDR3 is made up of 14 amino acids. V lost 0 bases and J 8 bases, leaving 16 bases between the germline ends. CDR1 is SQVTM, CDR2 ANQGSEA, per germline. CDR3 DNA sequence: TGCAGCGTTGAAGATCCAGCAGGGGCAAACGGCTACACCTTC. Its protein is CSVEDPAGANGYTF.

V is TRBV28 and J is TRBJ1-1, with 10 positions matching TRBD1. Looked up from germline, CDR1 is MDHEN and CDR2 is SYDVKM. The CDR3 loop spans 15 amino acids. J gave up 6 bases and V 7 bases, and 11 bases lay outside the gene matches. CDR3 residues: CASTIRIGTGAEAFF. The CDR3 DNA is TGTGCCAGCACCATTAGGATTGGGACAGGGGCTGAAGCTTTCTTT.

V gene TRBV30 combines with J gene TRBJ1-5; 12 bases fit TRBD1. The CDR3 length is 12 residues. The J segment lost 7 bases and the V segment lost 5 bases, leaving 0 bases of the junction unmatched. Germline CDR1 GTSNPN, CDR2 SVGIG (reference sequence). The CDR3 sequence: CAWGTGGQPQHF. The CDR3 DNA sequence: TGTGCCTGGGGGACAGGGGGCCAGCCCCAGCATTTT.

The CDR3: CASSIGQGVTEAFF. For the CDR3, the DNA is TGTGCCAGTAGTATAGGCCAGGGGGTCACTGAAGCTTTCTTT. The rearrangement joins TRBV19 to TRBJ1-1; 7 bases align to TRBD1. Germline lookup yields CDR1 LNHDA and CDR2 SQIVND (reference sequence). The CDR3 loop spans 14 amino acids. Germline trimming cut 1 base from V and 4 bases from J; bases unmatched to any gene: 3.

The CDR3 sequence: CASSVSGAEQFF. CDR3 in DNA: TGTGCCAGCTCGGTCAGCGGGGCGGAGCAGTTCTTC. The rearrangement links TRBV18 to TRBJ2-1; TRBD2 agrees at 7 bases. The CDR3 is 12 amino acids. J was trimmed by 10 bases and V by 6 bases; bases with no gene match: 6. The V gene's germline CDR1 is KGHSH and CDR2 LQKENI.

The chain is built from TRBV29-1 and TRBJ2-7; TRBD2 might be the D (5 bases). The germline CDR1 and CDR2 sequences are SQVTM and ANQGSEA. Trimming removed 6 bases at V and 4 bases at J, with 13 bases between. The CDR3 extends over 12 amino acids. CDR3 nucleotide sequence: TGCAGCGTGTCCGGGGAAGGTTACGAGCAGTACTTC. Residues: CSVSGEGYEQYF.

The chain carries TRBV7-9 and TRBJ1-3; D is possibly TRBD1 (5 bases). The CDR3 spans 15 residues. In germline, CDR1 is SEHNR, CDR2 FQNEAQ (reference sequence). V shed 6 bases and J shed 3 bases, with 15 bases lying between them. CDR3 nucleotides: TGTGCCAGCAGGAAAACGGGGGGGAATGGAAACACCATATATTTT. Amino acids: CASRKTGGNGNTIYF. The full variable domain, completed using reference TRBV7-9 and TRBJ1-3, is DTGVSQNPRHKITKRGQNVTFRCDPISEHNRLYWYRQTLGQGPEFLTYFQNEAQLEKSRLLSDRFSAERPKGSFSTLEIQRTEQGDSAMYLCASRKTGGNGNTIYFGEGSWLTVV.

CDR3 nucleotides: TGCGCCAGCAGCTTGCCCCCGACAGGCCCCATCTCCTACGAGCAGTACTTC. Translating gives CASSLPPTGPISYEQYF. The chain uses TRBV5-1 and TRBJ2-7, with TRBD1 as a possible D gene (6 bases). V shed 1 base and J shed 0 bases, with 17 bases lying between them. The CDR3 runs to 17 residues. In germline, CDR1 is SGHRS, CDR2 YFSETQ.

This chain connects TRBV29-1 to TRBJ2-1, with TRBD1 matching over 7 bases. This CDR3 is 14 amino acids long. V trimming: 7 bases; J trimming: 2 bases; junction bases outside the gene matches: 8. Germline loops: CDR1 SQVTM, CDR2 ANQGSEA. The CDR3 coding sequence is TGCAGCGGAACCGGGACAGAGACCTACAATGAGCAGTTCTTC. Translation gives CSGTGTETYNEQFF.

This clone was detected only a few times. The chain has TRBV5-4 and TRBJ1-2, with TRBD1 matching over 7 bases. J lost 6 bases, V lost 2 bases, and 10 bases had no gene match. The CDR3 sequence is 15 residues long. Germline CDR1 is SGHNT and CDR2 is YYREEE (reference sequence). CDR3 sequence: CASSLKAGQRHGYTF. CDR3 nucleotides: TGTGCCAGCAGCTTAAAGGCGGGACAGCGCCATGGCTACACCTTC.

The gene calls are TRBV5-1 and TRBJ2-5; no reliable D call. V gave up 5 bases and J gave up 2 bases, with 7 bases separating them. CDR1 and CDR2 (germline): SGHRS, YFSETQ. This CDR3 is 12 amino acids long. The CDR3 reads CASSGSQETQYF. The DNA of the CDR3 is TGCGCCAGCAGTGGCAGTCAAGAGACCCAGTACTTC.

This clone was seen only once. This rearrangement joins TRBV2 to TRBJ2-6; maybe TRBD1 (5 bases). V lost 4 bases to trimming and J lost 15 bases, with 13 bases between them. Per the germline V gene, CDR1 is SNHLY and CDR2 is FYNNEI. This CDR3 is 12 amino acids long. CDR3 residues: CASSGVRDALTF. In DNA form, the CDR3 reads TGTGCCAGCAGTGGTGTCAGGGATGCCCTGACTTTC. Full variable domain (outside the CDR3, taken from reference TRBV2 and TRBJ2-6): EPEVTQTPSHQVTQMGQEVILRCVPISNHLYFYWYRQILGQKVEFLVSFYNNEISEKSEIFDDQFSVERPDGSNFTLKIRSTKLEDSAMYFCASSGVRDALTFGAGSRLTVL.

V gene TRBV7-6 combines with J gene TRBJ1-1, with a tentative D call TRBD1 (6 bases). Germline V gene sequence: CDR1 SGHVS, CDR2 FNYEAQ. Trimming removed 5 bases at V and 1 base at J, with 11 bases between. The CDR3 runs 14 residues. CDR3 protein: CASSNREGNTEAFF. The CDR3, as DNA: TGTGCCAGCAGCAACAGGGAGGGGAACACTGAAGCTTTCTTT.

The chain uses TRBV29-1 and TRBJ1-5; 10 bases agree with TRBD1. V shed 6 bases and J 6 bases; nucleotides not matched to a gene: 5. Germline CDR1 and CDR2: SQVTM and ANQGSEA. The CDR3 totals 13 residues. DNA for the CDR3: TGCAGCGTCCGGGACAGGGGATTTCAGCCCCAGCATTTT. Translating it yields CSVRDRGFQPQHF.

This clone appeared a single time. V is TRBV9 and J is TRBJ1-1, with a possible D match to TRBD1 (6 bases). CDR1 SGDLS and CDR2 YYNGEE come from the germline V gene. Trimming took 4 bases from V and 5 from J, leaving 12 bases between them. This CDR3 comprises 13 residues. The CDR3 region has the DNA TGTGCCAGCAGCCACGAAGGGGGAACTGAAGCTTTCTTT. Amino acids: CASSHEGGTEAFF.

The chain combines TRBV5-1 with TRBJ1-2; a possible D gene is TRBD1 (6 bases). This CDR3 is 14 amino acids long. Between the trimmed V and J ends, which lost 1 base and 4 bases, there was a span of 11 bases. Germline-derived CDR1 and CDR2 are SGHRS and YFSETQ. The CDR3 coding sequence is TGCGCCAGCAGCTTGCAGGGGAATATCTATGGCTACACCTTC. Its protein is CASSLQGNIYGYTF.

This clone was counted a single time. This chain connects TRBV6-6 to TRBJ2-1, with 7 nucleotides matching TRBD2. The CDR3 is 14 residues long. The V gene end was trimmed by 4 bases and the J gene end by 4 bases; junction bases not matched to a gene: 4. The V gene's germline CDR1 is MNHNY and CDR2 SVGAGI (reference sequence). The CDR3 DNA is TGTGCCAGCAGTTCCGCTAGCGGATACAATGAGCAGTTCTTC. Residues: CASSSASGYNEQFF.